The rows below give T cell receptor beta chains drawn from one sample of a study of CXCR3-negative and CXCR3-positive naive CD8 T cells. One entry per CDR3 protein, without DNA, is what TCRdb gives after re-calling the 5' RACE reads. The sample table sets out tens of thousands of distinct CDR3 sequences. Material: memory CD8+ T cells from blood. The source of these receptors is a human donor in good health. Some clones in this sample may be carry-over from other donors' samples. Each CDR3 is given with its conserved first and last residue. Some rows have no size entry. The others give once, few or many, or a class for an expanded clone.

size: NA; V: TRBV25-1; J: TRBJ2-5; CDR3: CASSDPAGWETQYF
size: NA; V: TRBV29-1; J: TRBJ2-1; CDR3: CSAGDGGALYNEQFF
size: NA; V: TRBV20-1; J: TRBJ1-2; CDR3: CSAPPRDRVYYGYTF
size: NA; V: TRBV20-1; J: TRBJ2-5; CDR3: CSASLAEQETQYF
size: NA; V: TRBV29-1; J: TRBJ2-3; CDR3: CSVNPGSTDTQYF
size: NA; V: TRBV7-9; J: TRBJ1-5; CDR3: CASSLSDTNQPQHF
size: NA; V: TRBV6-4; J: TRBJ2-1; CDR3: CASSDLAGGNEQFF
size: NA; V: TRBV9; J: TRBJ1-3; CDR3: CASGGHPSSGNTIYF
size: NA; V: TRBV10-3; J: TRBJ1-6; CDR3: CATLDPGGSPLHF
size: NA; V: TRBV6-5; J: TRBJ2-2; CDR3: CASSYGTGGWDTGELFF
size: medium-sized; V: TRBV28; J: TRBJ2-3; CDR3: CASSNSRTGGTDTQYF
size: NA; V: TRBV7-2; J: TRBJ2-3; CDR3: CASSLVGSGDISTDTQYF
size: medium-sized; V: TRBV6-4; J: TRBJ2-1; CDR3: CASSDSAESYNEQFF
size: NA; V: TRBV29-1; J: TRBJ2-7; CDR3: CSVEVLFGQAYEQYF
size: NA; V: TRBV15; J: TRBJ2-5; CDR3: CATSSSGKETQYF
size: NA; V: TRBV20-1; J: TRBJ2-1; CDR3: CSARSLLAGGGDEQFF
size: NA; V: TRBV7-2; J: TRBJ1-1; CDR3: CASSLEVMNTEAFF
size: NA; V: TRBV29-1; J: TRBJ2-7; CDR3: CSVAGSPGTGTYEQYF
size: NA; V: TRBV29-1; J: TRBJ1-2; CDR3: CSVETEVDYGYTF
size: NA; V: TRBV6-4; J: TRBJ2-3; CDR3: CASSDLGGGDTQYF
size: NA; V: TRBV20-1; J: TRBJ2-7; CDR3: CSADDTSSYEQYF
size: NA; V: TRBV29-1; J: TRBJ2-7; CDR3: CSVYTGSSYEQYF
size: NA; V: TRBV4-2; J: TRBJ2-1; CDR3: CASSQDSTPSDEQFF
size: NA; V: TRBV28; J: TRBJ2-7; CDR3: CASSTLTGYTYEQYF
size: NA; V: TRBV29-1; J: TRBJ2-3; CDR3: CSVEDRLAYSTDTQYF
size: NA; V: TRBV6-5; J: TRBJ2-7; CDR3: CASSYSAGSSYEQYF
size: NA; V: TRBV7-3; J: TRBJ2-1; CDR3: CASSPRTSSNEQFF
size: NA; V: TRBV4-1; J: TRBJ2-7; CDR3: CASSLSGSQTYEQYF
size: NA; V: TRBV25-1; J: TRBJ2-1; CDR3: CASSEPGRHTEQFF
size: NA; V: TRBV19; J: TRBJ2-7; CDR3: CASSMSSWGEQYF
size: NA; V: TRBV14; J: TRBJ2-7; CDR3: CASSAGFRYEQYF
size: NA; V: TRBV7-8; J: TRBJ2-3; CDR3: CASSGQDTDTQYF
size: NA; V: TRBV29-1; J: TRBJ2-7; CDR3: CSVAGTYEQYF
size: NA; V: TRBV27; J: TRBJ2-7; CDR3: CASSPDRGHPSEQYF
size: NA; V: TRBV11-3; J: TRBJ1-1; CDR3: CASSSDGWWRVTEAFF
size: NA; V: TRBV7-9; J: TRBJ1-1; CDR3: CASSREGTHEAFF
size: NA; V: TRBV11-2; J: TRBJ2-7; CDR3: CASSLVGLAGDEQYF